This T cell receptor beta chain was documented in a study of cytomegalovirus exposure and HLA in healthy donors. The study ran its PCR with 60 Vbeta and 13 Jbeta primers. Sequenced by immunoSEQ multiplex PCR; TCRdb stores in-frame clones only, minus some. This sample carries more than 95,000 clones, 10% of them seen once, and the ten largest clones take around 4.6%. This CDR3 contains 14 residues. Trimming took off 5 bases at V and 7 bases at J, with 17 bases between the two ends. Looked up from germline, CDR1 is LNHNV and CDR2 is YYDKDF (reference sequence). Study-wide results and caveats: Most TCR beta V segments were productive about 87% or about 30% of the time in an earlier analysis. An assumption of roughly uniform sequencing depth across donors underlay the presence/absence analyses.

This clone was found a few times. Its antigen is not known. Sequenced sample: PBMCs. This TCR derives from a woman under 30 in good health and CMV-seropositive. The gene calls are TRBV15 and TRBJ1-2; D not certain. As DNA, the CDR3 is TGTGCCACCAGCCACGGGAGGGAGAGTCTTGGCTACACCTTC. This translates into CATSHGRESLGYTF.